Shown below are 27 T cell receptor beta chains from a single sample sequenced in a study of cytomegalovirus exposure and HLA in healthy donors listed by TCRdb under 2017. Library preparation employed the immunoSEQ multiplex PCR assay. For the multiplex PCR, a mixture combining 60 forward primers for TCR Vbeta segments and 13 reverse primers for TCR Jbeta segments was used. Imported from immuneACCESS, the table was reduced by TCRdb to in-frame sequences with V and J called. These copies leave out some clones; in studies compared against another copy, an unresolved V gene accounts for under half, and the cause of the remainder is not known. The sample table shows tens of thousands of clones, and about three quarters are seen once. Of the sample, less than 4.5% is held by the ten largest clones. Sequencing was carried out using PBMCs. The source is a man between 35 and 55 years old in good health and CMV-seronegative.

The chain carries TRBV23-1 and TRBJ2-7; no definite D call. TRBV23-1 is flagged as an ORF with uncertain function. V was trimmed by 7 bases and J by 3 bases, leaving 13 bases between them. CDR3 length equals 13 residues. As DNA, the CDR3 is TGCGCCAGCAATACCGTCTACGTCTACGAGCAGTACTTC. It codes for CASNTVYVYEQYF.

The sample holds one count of this clone. V usage is TRBV6-1 and J usage is TRBJ1-5; no definite D call. Germline values: CDR1 MNHNS, CDR2 SASEGT. Trimming removed 7 bases from V and 2 bases from J, with 15 bases in between. The CDR3 is 15 amino acids. Here the CDR3 reads CASISVGKGNQPQHF. As DNA, the CDR3 is TGTGCCAGCATTTCCGTGGGCAAGGGCAATCAGCCCCAGCATTTT.

This clone has more than one count but fewer than ten. The limits of the CDR3 on the DNA are not certain, so only TCRdb's listed CDR3 is given. This sequence joins TRBV9 and TRBJ2-1; TRBD1, as called in the table, went unchecked against the DNA. Both ends counted, the CDR3 spans 14 residues. The germline CDR1 and CDR2 sequences are SGDLS and YYNGEE. The CDR3 sequence: CASSVATGSPTPFF.

V usage is TRBV28 and J usage is TRBJ1-3, with TRBD1 identical over 7 bases. This CDR3 is 18 amino acids long. CDR1 MDHEN and CDR2 SYDVKM come from the germline V gene. Trimming removed 4 bases from V and 4 bases from J; junction bases left unmatched: 16. CDR3 nucleotides: TGTGCCAGCAGTTCCATGGGGTTAACAGGGGTATCCGGAAACACCATATATTTT. Translation: CASSSMGLTGVSGNTIYF.

The genes are TRBV29-1 and TRBJ2-1; D uncertain. The germline V gene has CDR1 SQVTM and CDR2 ANQGSEA. CDR3 length: 11 amino acids. The CDR3, as DNA: TGCAACTTTTACTTCGACAATGAGCAGTTCTTC. Amino acids: CNFYFDNEQFF.

CDR3 nucleotides: TGTGCCAGCAGTGCCTACAGGGGCAAGGTTGAAAAACTGTTTTTT. It is translated as CASSAYRGKVEKLFF. The chain recombines TRBV2 with TRBJ1-4; 7 bases align to TRBD1. CDR3 length: 15 residues. Germline V gives CDR1 SNHLY, CDR2 FYNNEI. J was trimmed by 7 bases and V by 4 bases; bases with no gene match: 9.

V and J are TRBV7-3 and TRBJ1-1; the D is unclear. Germline assignment: CDR1 SGHTA and CDR2 FQGTGA. CDR3 length: 14 residues. Trimming took off 0 bases at V and 5 bases at J, with 10 bases between the two ends. CDR3 protein: CASSLTGRQTEAFF. CDR3 nucleotides: TGTGCCAGCAGCTTAACGGGGAGGCAAACTGAAGCTTTCTTT.

The chain recombines TRBV28 with TRBJ2-3; 7 bases are a match to TRBD2. The CDR3 covers 14 residues. Trimming took 2 bases from V and 3 from J; bases not matched to a gene: 2. CDR1 is MDHEN and CDR2 is SYDVKM in the germline V gene. DNA for the CDR3: TGTGCCAGCAGTTTAGCGGGAGCGACAGATACGCAGTATTTT. It translates to CASSLAGATDTQYF.

This clone was recorded a few times. The CDR3 DNA follows: TGTGCCAGCAGGCCCGGGACTAGCGTCCACGAGCAGTACTTC. Its translation is CASRPGTSVHEQYF. V is TRBV7-9 and J is TRBJ2-7; 10 nucleotides align to TRBD2. Germline CDR1 reads SEHNR; CDR2 reads FQNEAQ (reference sequence). V gave up 6 bases and J gave up 5 bases; unmatched junction bases: 7. CDR3 length equals 14 residues.

V usage is TRBV7-3 and J usage is TRBJ2-3; 7 bases are a match to TRBD2. The ends lost 4 bases at V and 2 bases at J; junction bases unmatched: 6. The CDR3 is 15 residues long. Germline CDR1 and CDR2: SGHTA and FQGTGA. The CDR3 here is CASSSLAGPTDTQYF. In DNA, the CDR3 is TGTGCCAGCAGCTCTTTAGCGGGCCCCACAGATACGCAGTATTTT.

The rearrangement links TRBV9 to TRBJ1-2; D gene unclear. V lost 2 bases and J 3 bases, leaving 14 bases between the germline ends. Germline CDR1 SGDLS, CDR2 YYNGEE. CDR3 length equals 15 residues. For the CDR3, the DNA is TGTGCCAGCAGCGTGTATGGTGTAGCTGACTATGGCTACACCTTC. Residues: CASSVYGVADYGYTF.

The chain carries TRBV7-8 and TRBJ2-7; TRBD1 agrees at 10 bases. This CDR3 is 14 amino acids long. Germline V lookup: CDR1 SGHVS, CDR2 FQNEAQ. The junction had 6 bases not matched to a gene; V was cut back by 5 bases and J by 5 bases. CDR3 loop: CASSIRDRGDEQYF. The DNA for the CDR3 is TGTGCCAGCAGCATCCGGGACAGGGGCGACGAGCAGTACTTC.

In this sample, this clone turned up a few times. The chain recombines TRBV6-5 with TRBJ2-7; 11 positions agree with TRBD2. The junction had 1 base not matched to a gene; V was cut back by 2 bases and J by 4 bases. Looked up from germline, CDR1 is MNHEY and CDR2 is SVGAGI. The CDR3 extends over 14 amino acids. CDR3: CASSYLAGGYEQYF. The CDR3 DNA follows: TGTGCCAGCAGTTACCTAGCGGGAGGTTACGAGCAGTACTTC.

The chain joins TRBV6-6 to TRBJ2-3; D is perhaps TRBD1 (5 bases). V was cut by 3 bases and J by 4 bases, with 11 bases left in between. The V gene's germline CDR1 is MNHNY and CDR2 SVGAGI (reference sequence). The CDR3 totals 14 residues. DNA for the CDR3: TGTGCCAGCAGTTATTATCAGGGCGCAGATACGCAGTATTTT. Protein sequence: CASSYYQGADTQYF.

The rearrangement links TRBV5-8 to TRBJ2-4, with 9 positions matching TRBD2. The germline V gene encodes CDR1 SGHTS and CDR2 YDEGEE. The V segment lost 0 bases and the J segment 4 bases; nucleotides outside the gene matches: 14. The CDR3 runs to 19 residues. CDR3 in DNA: TGTGCCAGCAGCTTGGCCGTGGTGACCGGACTAGCGCCTAAAAACATTCAGTACTTC. Encoded protein: CASSLAVVTGLAPKNIQYF.

This clone was detected only a few times. V and J are TRBV6-5 and TRBJ1-1; D is undetermined. CDR3 size: 13 residues. The V and J ends lost 2 bases and 1 base respectively, with 5 bases between them. Germline V CDR1 and CDR2: MNHEY, SVGAGI. CDR3 coding DNA: TGTGCCAGCAGTTACGGGAGGAACACTGAAGCTTTCTTT. This codes for CASSYGRNTEAFF.

The V call is TRBV27, the J call TRBJ2-7, with 10 bases identical to TRBD2. The CDR3 spans 20 residues. Germline CDR1 is MNHEY and CDR2 is SMNVEV (reference sequence). J was trimmed by 2 bases and V by 11 bases; bases with no gene match: 27. DNA for the CDR3: TGTGCCTTACCGTCAGGGGAAACTAGCGGGATAACCCCTCCTCCCTACGAGCAGTACTTC. This sequence encodes CALPSGETSGITPPPYEQYF.

The genes are TRBV5-1 and TRBJ2-3, with D maybe TRBD2 (5 bases). The germline V gene has CDR1 SGHRS and CDR2 YFSETQ. The CDR3 consists of 15 residues. V was trimmed by 0 bases and J by 1 base, leaving 9 bases between them. The CDR3 reads CASSLGTLGTDTQYF. The CDR3, as DNA: TGCGCCAGCAGCTTGGGGACTTTAGGCACAGATACGCAGTATTTT.

The rearrangement links TRBV10-3 to TRBJ1-5; the D gene is possibly TRBD1 (6 bases). This CDR3 contains 16 residues. CDR1 is ENHRY and CDR2 is SYGVKD in the germline V gene. Trimming removed 0 bases at V and 4 bases at J, with 13 bases between. Here the CDR3 reads CAISESGGQGNQPQHF. In DNA, the CDR3 is TGTGCCATCAGTGAGTCCGGGGGGCAGGGAAATCAGCCCCAGCATTTT.

This clone was seen just once. The J gene is TRBJ2-7, the V gene TRBV6-5; D is unresolved. Germline CDR1 reads MNHEY; CDR2 reads SVGAGI. CDR3 length: 13 residues. V was shortened by 5 bases and J by 6 bases, with 14 bases between the two germline ends. This chain's CDR3 is CASSNPGLVEQYF. DNA of the CDR3: TGTGCCAGCAGTAACCCAGGTTTGGTCGAGCAGTACTTC.

This chain uses TRBV7-3 with TRBJ2-7; TRBD2 agrees at 7 bases. The germline gives CDR1 SGHTA, CDR2 FQGTGA. Unmatched junction bases numbered 5, after V lost 2 bases and J lost 1 base. CDR3 length: 15 residues. The chain's CDR3 is CASSLSSAGSYEQYF. Here the CDR3 DNA reads TGTGCCAGCAGCTTATCGTCAGCGGGGTCCTACGAGCAGTACTTC. The complete variable domain, with remaining parts taken from reference TRBV7-3 and TRBJ2-7, reads GAGVSQTPSNKVTEKGKYVELRCDPISGHTALYWYRQSLGQGPEFLIYFQGTGAADDSGLPNDRFFAVRPEGSVSTLKIQRTERGDSAVYLCASSLSSAGSYEQYFGPGTRLTVT.

The chain has TRBV28 and TRBJ1-5; D possibly corresponds to TRBD1 (5 bases). Germline CDR1 reads MDHEN; CDR2 reads SYDVKM. The CDR3 totals 12 residues. Deletions cut 8 bases from V and 6 bases from J, with 11 bases between. The CDR3 is CASDGGSQPQHF. For the CDR3, the DNA is TGTGCCAGCGACGGGGGGTCTCAGCCCCAGCATTTT.

The rearrangement uses TRBV6-1 and TRBJ1-4; D uncertain. The germline V gene encodes CDR1 MNHNS and CDR2 SASEGT. The V end lost 9 bases, the J end lost 3 bases, and 8 bases lay between the germline ends. The CDR3 totals 12 residues. Written as DNA, the CDR3 is TGTGCCAGGCGGGCCCCTAATGAAAAACTGTTTTTT. This sequence encodes CARRAPNEKLFF.

The rearrangement links TRBV7-9 to TRBJ2-5, with D maybe TRBD1 (5 bases). The J call may not be correct, given that the DNA end is closer to TRBJ2-7. CDR1 and CDR2 (germline): SEHNR, FQNEAQ (reference sequence). This CDR3 is built from 13 residues. The CDR3 spells CASSFDSAYEQYF. CDR3 nucleotide sequence: TGTGCCAGCAGCTTCGACAGTGCTTACGAGCAGTACTTC.

V and J are TRBV13 and TRBJ2-5; D remains ambiguous. The J call is doubtful: the DNA matches TRBJ2-7 better. The germline V gene encodes CDR1 PRHDT and CDR2 FYEKMQ (reference sequence). The CDR3 runs to 15 residues. This CDR3 reads CASSLGGWSSYEQYF. The CDR3 DNA reads as TGTGCCAGCAGCTTAGGCGGGTGGAGCTCCTACGAGCAGTACTTC.

This chain connects TRBV6-5 to TRBJ2-2; unclear D gene. TRBJ1-3 explains the end of the DNA better; the J call may be wrong. The CDR3 extends over 15 amino acids. CDR1 is MNHEY and CDR2 is SVGAGI in the germline V gene. CDR3 nucleotides: TGTGCCAGCAGTTACGACTGGTCGTCTGGAAACACCATATATTTT. Translation: CASSYDWSSGNTIYF.

The rearrangement links TRBV28 to TRBJ1-4; D remains ambiguous. This CDR3 spans 14 amino acids. Germline lookup yields CDR1 MDHEN and CDR2 SYDVKM. Between the trimmed V and J ends, which lost 1 base and 2 bases, there was a span of 5 bases. Written as DNA, the CDR3 is TGTGCCAGCAGTTTATCTCGGACTAATGAAAAACTGTTTTTT. Its protein product is CASSLSRTNEKLFF.